The 19 T cell receptor beta chains below all came from one sample that was sequenced in a study of PD-1 blockade in mismatch repair-deficient tumors. Produced via immunoSEQ multiplex PCR; TCRdb's table is partial and in-frame only. The profile shows 120,000 or so clones, 86% of them singletons. This sample comprised peripheral blood, obtained 44 weeks after starting pembrolizumab. The source of these receptors is an adult with mismatch repair-deficient cancer.

CDR3 in DNA: TGTGCCAGCAGTTACTCGTACTCTGGGGTCTACGAGCAGTACTTC. Amino acid sequence: CASSYSYSGVYEQYF. This chain uses TRBV6-5 with TRBJ2-7, with D unclear. V was shortened by 0 bases and J by 3 bases, with 12 bases between the two germline ends. The CDR3 contains 15 residues. Germline V gene lookup returns CDR1 MNHEY and CDR2 SVGAGI.

V is TRBV6-5 and J is TRBJ2-1; the D call may be TRBD1 or TRBD2 (6 bases each). The V and J ends lost 2 bases and 3 bases respectively, with 11 bases between them. There are 15 residues in the CDR3. Germline CDR1 is MNHEY and CDR2 is SVGAGI. CDR3: CASSYEEGGYNEQFF. CDR3 DNA sequence: TGTGCCAGCAGTTACGAGGAGGGGGGCTACAATGAGCAGTTCTTC.

The J gene is TRBJ2-1, the V gene TRBV5-6, with 9 bases lining up with TRBD1. After removal of 4 bases from V and 3 bases from J, the junction contained 5 bases not matched to a gene. The germline V gene has CDR1 SGHDT and CDR2 YYEEEE. This CDR3 contains 15 residues. The CDR3 reads CASSGGGQGYNEQFF. The CDR3 DNA follows: TGTGCCAGCAGCGGGGGGGGACAGGGCTACAATGAGCAGTTCTTC. The variable domain in full, completed from reference TRBV5-6 and TRBJ2-1, reads DAGVTQSPTHLIKTRGQQVTLRCSPKSGHDTVSWYQQALGQGPQFIFQYYEEEERQRGNFPDRFSGHQFPNYSSELNVNALLLGDSALYLCASSGGGQGYNEQFFGPGTRLTVL.

The V gene is TRBV11-3, the J gene TRBJ2-1; 7 nucleotides align to TRBD2. Germline CDR1 SGHNT, CDR2 YENEEA. This CDR3 is built from 14 residues. V was clipped by 2 bases and J by 5 bases; unmatched bases: 3. In DNA, the CDR3 is TGTGCCAGCAGCTTATCACTAGCGCACAATGAGCAGTTCTTC. Translating gives CASSLSLAHNEQFF.

This clone was seen more than once but under ten times. The chain couples TRBV18 to TRBJ2-2; no firm D call. The CDR3 totals 13 residues. Germline V gene sequence: CDR1 KGHSH, CDR2 LQKENI. Trimming removed 1 base at V and 4 bases at J, with 4 bases between. CDR3 in DNA: TGTGCCAGCTCACCACAAAGCACCGGGGAGCTGTTTTTT. This codes for CASSPQSTGELFF. Based on the CDR3 plus reference TRBV18 and TRBJ2-2, the full variable domain is NAGVMQNPRHLVRRRGQEARLRCSPMKGHSHVYWYRQLPEEGLKFMVYLQKENIIDESGMPKERFSAEFPKEGPSILRIQQVVRGDSAAYFCASSPQSTGELFFGEGSRLTVL.

The chain is built from TRBV6-1 and TRBJ1-2; 8 bases match TRBD1. V lost 1 base and J lost 2; bases outside the gene matches: 3. The CDR3 has 15 amino acids. Germline V CDR1 and CDR2: MNHNS, SASEGT. The CDR3 DNA reads as TGTGCCAGCAGTGAAGGGGCAGGGGGCAACTATGGCTACACCTTC. It codes for CASSEGAGGNYGYTF.

The chain has TRBV7-6 and TRBJ2-1; no clear D. The CDR3 covers 13 residues. V lost 3 bases and J lost 4, with 7 bases in between. Germline-derived CDR1 and CDR2 are SGHVS and FNYEAQ. The CDR3 protein is CASSLGTYNEQFF. In nucleotides, the CDR3 is TGTGCCAGCAGCTTGGGAACGTACAATGAGCAGTTCTTC. The full variable domain, its missing parts supplied by reference TRBV7-6 and TRBJ2-1, is GAGVSQSPRYKVTKRGQDVALRCDPISGHVSLYWYRQALGQGPEFLTYFNYEAQQDKSGLPNDRFSAERPEGSISTLTIQRTEQRDSAMYRCASSLGTYNEQFFGPGTRLTVL.

The V and J genes are TRBV11-2 and TRBJ2-2; weak D call: TRBD1 (6 bases). The CDR3 extends over 15 amino acids. V lost 6 bases and J lost 3, with 14 bases in between. The germline V gene encodes CDR1 SGHAT and CDR2 FQNNGV. In nucleotides, the CDR3 is TGTGCCAGCAGGCAACCGGGACACGACACCGGGGAGCTGTTTTTT. This codes for CASRQPGHDTGELFF.

The chain recombines TRBV14 with TRBJ2-7; 10 nucleotides line up with TRBD2. The CDR3 has 16 amino acids. From germline, CDR1 is SGHDN and CDR2 FVKESK. Trimming cost V 1 base and J 1 base; bases outside gene matches: 4. The CDR3 is CASSQATSGYSYEQYF. CDR3 nucleotides: TGTGCCAGCAGCCAAGCGACTAGCGGGTATTCCTACGAGCAGTACTTC.

The CDR3 nucleotides are TGTGCCAGCAGCTTAGATGAGGGACACCGCTACAATGAGCAGTTCTTC. Protein sequence: CASSLDEGHRYNEQFF. The chain is built from TRBV7-9 and TRBJ2-1; possible D gene TRBD1, 6 bases. Deletions cut 1 base from V and 3 bases from J, with 13 bases between. The CDR3 runs to 16 residues. Looked up from germline, CDR1 is SEHNR and CDR2 is FQNEAQ (reference sequence). The full variable domain, in which reference TRBV7-9 and TRBJ2-1 provide the parts outside the CDR3, is DTGVSQNPRHKITKRGQNVTFRCDPISEHNRLYWYRQTLGQGPEFLTYFQNEAQLEKSRLLSDRFSAERPKGSFSTLEIQRTEQGDSAMYLCASSLDEGHRYNEQFFGPGTRLTVL.

This chain links TRBV6-1 with TRBJ1-1; unclear D gene. Trimming removed 6 bases at V and 1 base at J, with 15 bases between. The CDR3 runs 15 residues. Looked up from germline, CDR1 is MNHNS and CDR2 is SASEGT. This CDR3 is CASSYSRLKNTEAFF. In nucleotides, the CDR3 is TGTGCCAGCAGCTATTCTAGGCTGAAGAACACTGAAGCTTTCTTT.

The V call is TRBV5-1, the J call TRBJ2-7; D gene unclear. The ends were cut back, 2 bases at V and 2 bases at J, with 8 bases in the middle. The CDR3 length is 13 residues. CDR1 SGHRS and CDR2 YFSETQ come from the germline V gene. CDR3 nucleotides: TGCGCCAGCAGCTTTGACGGAGCCTACGAGCAGTACTTC. Protein sequence: CASSFDGAYEQYF.

Written as DNA, the CDR3 is TGTGCCAGCAGTGAAATGACTAGCAGTAGGTACAATGAGCAGTTCTTC. Residues: CASSEMTSSRYNEQFF. V is TRBV6-1 and J is TRBJ2-1; 7 positions agree with TRBD2. Germline trimming cut 2 bases from V and 4 bases from J; bases unmatched to any gene: 8. The CDR3 contains 16 residues. From germline, CDR1 is MNHNS and CDR2 SASEGT.

This rearrangement joins TRBV5-1 to TRBJ2-5; perhaps TRBD1 as D (5 bases). The germline V gene encodes CDR1 SGHRS and CDR2 YFSETQ. The CDR3 has 15 amino acids. The ends were cut back, 0 bases at V and 5 bases at J, with 14 bases in the middle. Here the CDR3 DNA reads TGCGCCAGCAGCTTGGTTGTCTCAGCAGGGGAGACCCAGTACTTC. As protein: CASSLVVSAGETQYF.

V is TRBV6-5 and J is TRBJ1-1; D unresolved. The germline CDR1 and CDR2 sequences are MNHEY and SVGAGI. V was trimmed by 2 bases and J by 0 bases, leaving 4 bases between them. CDR3 length: 13 amino acids. In nucleotides, the CDR3 is TGTGCCAGCAGTTACGTTTTGAACACTGAAGCTTTCTTT. Translation: CASSYVLNTEAFF.

As to this clone: Other DNA sequences in the sample encode the same CDR3. The chain couples TRBV27 to TRBJ2-2; 7 bases fit TRBD2. Germline V gene lookup returns CDR1 MNHEY and CDR2 SMNVEV (reference sequence). Germline trimming cut 2 bases from V and 5 bases from J; bases unmatched to any gene: 2. This CDR3 is 14 amino acids long. The CDR3 nucleotides are TGTGCCAGCAGTTTAGCGGGAGTAACCGGGGAGCTGTTTTTT. Its protein is CASSLAGVTGELFF.

The chain couples TRBV5-1 to TRBJ2-3; D not resolved. The CDR3 has 12 amino acids. Per the germline V gene, CDR1 is SGHRS and CDR2 is YFSETQ. Trimming pared 7 bases from V and 0 bases from J, leaving 6 bases between. CDR3 loop: CASSGSTDTQYF. DNA for the CDR3: TGCGCCAGCTCAGGTAGCACAGATACGCAGTATTTT.

This clone showed up many times. This rearrangement joins TRBV6-1 to TRBJ2-1, with 7 bases fitting TRBD2. This CDR3 has 13 amino acids. Unmatched junction bases numbered 12, after V lost 11 bases and J lost 8 bases. Germline lookup yields CDR1 MNHNS and CDR2 SASEGT. The CDR3 region is CAGEGPPDDEQFF. The CDR3, as DNA: TGTGCCGGGGAGGGACCCCCCGACGATGAGCAGTTCTTC.

J is TRBJ1-1 and V is TRBV27; perhaps TRBD1 as D (6 bases). The CDR3 runs 14 residues. CDR1 is MNHEY, CDR2 SMNVEV, per germline (reference sequence). Trimming removed 2 bases from V and 6 bases from J, with 13 bases in between. CDR3 DNA sequence: TGTGCCAGCAGTTTACCGTTGGGGGGGCCTGAAGCTTTCTTT. As protein: CASSLPLGGPEAFF.